These T cell receptor beta chains were read from a single sample in a study of early T cells in non-severe SARS-CoV-2 infection. TCRdb re-derived calls from the 5' RACE reads in MiXCR, one entry per CDR3 protein. The sample lists 60,000 to 80,000 distinct CDR3 sequences; roughly an eighth were seen once. Sequenced input: whole blood. The receptors originated from an adult who was a healthcare worker with PCR-confirmed SARS-CoV-2 infection or an uninfected control (not recorded which). Each CDR3 is given with its conserved first and last residue. The D gene is left open where the match is weak. Clone size is shown for a subset of rows, as once, few, many or a class of expanded clone.

15	many	NA	TRBV13	TRBJ1-1	CASSWGEDGNTEAFF	TGTGCCAGCAGTTGGGGTGAAGACGGGAACACTGAAGCTTTCTTT
11	few	NA	TRBV27	TRBJ2-7	CASSSSWEQYF	TGTGCCAGCAGTTCCTCTTGGGAGCAGTACTTC
13	many	NA	TRBV29-1	TRBJ1-5	CSVGDPGNQPQHF	TGCAGCGTGGGCGACCCGGGCAATCAGCCCCAGCATTTT
16	NA	TRBD2	TRBV10-3	TRBJ2-7	CAISESTLAGVGEQYF	TGTGCCATCAGTGAGTCGACACTAGCGGGAGTGGGCGAGCAGTACTTC
13	many	TRBD2	TRBV7-2	TRBJ2-3	CASSFPSGTTQYF	TGTGCCAGCAGCTTCCCTAGCGGGACGACGCAGTATTTT
15	many	TRBD1	TRBV28	TRBJ1-5	CASSGSGQGHQPQHF	TGTGCCAGCAGTGGTTCGGGACAGGGTCATCAGCCCCAGCATTTT
16	many	TRBD2	TRBV20-1	TRBJ2-5	CSASPGGTSGEETQYF	TGCAGTGCTAGCCCAGGTGGGACTAGCGGGGAAGAGACCCAGTACTTC
13	many	NA	TRBV10-3	TRBJ2-7	CAISQGLGNEQYF	TGTGCCATCAGCCAGGGATTGGGAAACGAGCAGTACTTC
14	NA	TRBD1	TRBV2	TRBJ2-2	CASRGQITTGELFF	TGTGCCAGCAGGGGACAGATAACTACCGGGGAGCTGTTTTTT
18	few	NA	TRBV3-1	TRBJ2-6	CASSPNQGISSGANVLTF	TGTGCCAGCAGCCCGAACCAGGGAATAAGCTCTGGGGCCAACGTCCTGACTTTC
14	NA	NA	TRBV28	TRBJ2-7	CASSLFTGAYEQYF	TGTGCCAGCAGTTTATTCACAGGAGCCTACGAGCAGTACTTC
16	many	TRBD2	TRBV6-5	TRBJ2-5	CASRQLAGGNQETQYF	TGTGCCAGCAGGCAACTAGCGGGAGGCAACCAAGAGACCCAGTACTTC
12	many	NA	TRBV29-1	TRBJ1-1	CSVEKGNTEAFF	TGCAGCGTTGAAAAAGGGAACACTGAAGCTTTCTTT
13	many	NA	TRBV20-1	TRBJ1-3	CSASKSSGNTIYF	TGCAGTGCTAGTAAGAGCTCTGGAAACACCATATATTTT
13	few	TRBD2	TRBV29-1	TRBJ2-7	CSVSGRVTYEQYF	TGCAGCGTTAGCGGGAGGGTGACCTACGAGCAGTACTTC
13	many	NA	TRBV11-2	TRBJ1-2	CASSLVGTYGYTF	TGTGCCAGCAGCTTAGTGGGGACCTATGGCTACACCTTC
16	many	NA	TRBV9	TRBJ2-5	CASSAFGGGVSETQYF	TGTGCCAGCAGTGCTTTTGGGGGAGGCGTTTCAGAGACCCAGTACTTC
13	NA	NA	TRBV20-1	TRBJ2-1	CSARGGARNEQFF	TGCAGTGCTAGGGGAGGCGCACGAAATGAGCAGTTCTTC
14	NA	NA	TRBV6-5	TRBJ2-6	CASSYMVAANVLTF	TGTGCCAGCAGTTACATGGTTGCGGCCAACGTCCTGACTTTC
13	many	NA	TRBV7-3	TRBJ2-7	CASSLYTGYEQYF	TGTGCCAGCAGCTTATACACAGGTTACGAGCAGTACTTC
15	many	NA	TRBV28	TRBJ1-1	CASSFSGPGDTEAFF	TGTGCCAGCAGTTTTTCGGGCCCCGGGGACACTGAAGCTTTCTTT
15	many	TRBD1	TRBV5-1	TRBJ2-2	CASSSGQTNTGELFF	TGCGCCAGCAGCTCGGGACAGACGAACACCGGGGAGCTGTTTTTT
16	many	NA	TRBV9	TRBJ1-6	CASSVGDTDYNPPLHF	TGTGCCAGCAGCGTCGGGGACACCGATTATAACCCACCCCTCCACTTT
15	NA	NA	TRBV5-1	TRBJ2-1	CASSLVGGPYNEQFF	TGCGCCAGCAGCTTGGTGGGCGGTCCCTACAATGAGCAGTTCTTC
14	few	TRBD1	TRBV9	TRBJ2-5	CASSDRDRGETQYF	TGTGCCAGCAGCGACCGGGACAGGGGAGAGACCCAGTACTTC
14	many	NA	TRBV20-1	TRBJ2-7	CSARDPRETDEQYF	TGCAGTGCTAGAGACCCCAGGGAGACCGACGAGCAGTACTTC
14	many	NA	TRBV7-8	TRBJ2-3	CASSPSRSADTQYF	TGTGCCAGCAGCCCTTCTCGGAGCGCAGATACGCAGTATTTT
8	NA	NA	TRBV15	TRBJ2-1	CATSPSQF	TGTGCCACCAGCCCCAGTCAGTTC
15	NA	NA	TRBV7-3	TRBJ2-3	CASSLSELWTDTQYF	TGTGCCAGCAGCTTATCGGAGCTCTGGACAGATACGCAGTATTTT
16	many	TRBD2	TRBV5-1	TRBJ2-2	CASSLRTSGDTGELFF	TGCGCCAGCAGCTTGAGAACTAGCGGAGACACCGGGGAGCTGTTTTTT
20	many	TRBD2	TRBV5-1	TRBJ2-3	CASSSTGAPLGLAGTDTQYF	TGCGCCAGCAGCTCAACAGGGGCTCCCCTGGGGCTAGCGGGAACAGATACGCAGTATTTT
16	NA	TRBD2	TRBV5-4	TRBJ2-7	CASSLAGGGYSYEQYF	TGTGCCAGCAGCTTGGCGGGCGGGGGATACTCCTACGAGCAGTACTTC
12	NA	NA	TRBV3-1	TRBJ1-2	CASSQESYGYTF	TGTGCCAGCAGCCAAGAATCCTATGGCTACACCTTC
14	many	NA	TRBV7-9	TRBJ2-5	CASTRTGGGETQYF	TGTGCCAGCACCCGAACCGGAGGAGGAGAGACCCAGTACTTC
17	NA	NA	TRBV18	TRBJ1-1	CASSPSTGKGSSTEAFF	TGTGCCAGCTCACCGAGCACGGGGAAGGGATCCAGCACTGAAGCTTTCTTT
15	many	NA	TRBV3-1	TRBJ2-1	CASSQGRDSYNEQFF	TGTGCCAGCAGCCAAGGGCGGGATTCCTACAATGAGCAGTTCTTC
12	many	NA	TRBV28	TRBJ2-7	CASSLSSDEQYF	TGTGCCAGCAGCCTCTCTAGTGACGAGCAGTACTTC